Here is one TCR beta chain with its context. The CDR3 loop spans 15 amino acids. The germline gives CDR1 MDHEN, CDR2 SYDVKM. Trimming removed 5 bases from V and 5 bases from J, with 18 bases in between. This table comes from immunoSEQ multiplex PCR, and its TCRdb copy is limited to in-frame clones, with some not included. Of about 710,000 clones listed, approximately 77% are singletons. The data derive from a study of shared clonotypes between healthy human individuals. This TCR derives from a woman in her twenties or thirties in good health. V gene TRBV28 combines with J gene TRBJ2-5, with D maybe TRBD2 (5 bases). The specimen was memory CD4+ T cells sorted from blood. Sample subset: CD45RA-negative fraction. The CDR3 loop is CASSLPGPRGETQYF. In nucleotides, the CDR3 is TGTGCCAGCAGTCTCCCAGGCCCAAGAGGGGAGACCCAGTACTTC.